This section outlines one T cell receptor beta chain sequence together with its context. Antigen: not known. Treatment defined: roughly 10-day PBMC culture with coronavirus spike peptide pools or control peptides (ViraFEST assay). The CDR3 length is 13 residues. V lost 5 bases, J lost 2 bases, and 9 bases lay in between. CDR1 and CDR2 (germline): ENHRY, SYGVKD. The data derive from a study of vaccination and CD4 T cells after COVID-19. Cultured CD4+ T cell DNA was sequenced using the Oncomine TCR Beta short-read assay. Using its own MiXCR run on the PCR reads, TCRdb lists one record per CDR3 protein. The sample contains under 15,000 distinct CDR3 sequences, roughly 53% of which appear only once.

Sequenced sample: CD4+ T cells from blood, cultured in vitro. The rearrangement links TRBV10-3 to TRBJ1-1; D unclear. This TCR was recovered from a human donor who had recovered from COVID-19. CDR3 protein: CAISKTTNTEAFF. The CDR3 DNA is TGTGCCATCAGTAAGACAACCAACACTGAAGCTTTCTTT.